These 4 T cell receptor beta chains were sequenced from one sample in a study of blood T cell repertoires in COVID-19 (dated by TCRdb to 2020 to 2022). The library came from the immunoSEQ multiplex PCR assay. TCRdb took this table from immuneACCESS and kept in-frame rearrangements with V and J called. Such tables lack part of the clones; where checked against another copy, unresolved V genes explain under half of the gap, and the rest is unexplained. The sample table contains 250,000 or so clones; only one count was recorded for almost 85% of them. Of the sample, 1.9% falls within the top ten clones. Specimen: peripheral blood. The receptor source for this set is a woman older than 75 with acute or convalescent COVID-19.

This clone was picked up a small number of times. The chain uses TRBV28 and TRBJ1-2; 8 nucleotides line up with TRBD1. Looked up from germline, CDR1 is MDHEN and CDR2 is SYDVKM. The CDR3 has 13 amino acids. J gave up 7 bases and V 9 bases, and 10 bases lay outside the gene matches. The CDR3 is CASRMDRVAGYTF. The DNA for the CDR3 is TGTGCCAGTCGAATGGACAGGGTGGCTGGCTACACCTTC.

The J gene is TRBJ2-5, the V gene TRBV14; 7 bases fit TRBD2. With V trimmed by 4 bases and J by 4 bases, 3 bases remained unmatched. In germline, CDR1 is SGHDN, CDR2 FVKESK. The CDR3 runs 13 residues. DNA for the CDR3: TGTGCCAGCAGCCTTCGCGGGAGAGAGACCCAGTACTTC. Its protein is CASSLRGRETQYF.

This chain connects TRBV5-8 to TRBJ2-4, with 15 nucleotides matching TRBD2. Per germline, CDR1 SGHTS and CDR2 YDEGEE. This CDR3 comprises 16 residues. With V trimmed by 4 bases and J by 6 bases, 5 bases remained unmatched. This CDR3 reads CASSAGGLAGGNIQYF. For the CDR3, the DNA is TGTGCCAGCAGCGCAGGGGGACTAGCGGGGGGAAACATTCAGTACTTC.

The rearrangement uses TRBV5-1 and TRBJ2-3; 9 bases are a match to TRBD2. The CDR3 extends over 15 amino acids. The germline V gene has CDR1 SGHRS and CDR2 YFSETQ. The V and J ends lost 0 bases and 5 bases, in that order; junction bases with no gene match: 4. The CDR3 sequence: CASSLDAGGVDTQYF. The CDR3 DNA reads TGCGCCAGCAGCTTGGACGCGGGGGGGGTAGATACGCAGTATTTT.